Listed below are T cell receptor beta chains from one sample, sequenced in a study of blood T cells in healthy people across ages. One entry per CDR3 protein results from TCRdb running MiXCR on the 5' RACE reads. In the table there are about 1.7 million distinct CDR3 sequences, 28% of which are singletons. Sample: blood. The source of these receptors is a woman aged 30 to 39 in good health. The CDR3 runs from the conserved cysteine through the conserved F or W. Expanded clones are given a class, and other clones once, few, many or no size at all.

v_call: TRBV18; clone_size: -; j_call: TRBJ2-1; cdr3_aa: CASSPQMGQSSYNEQFF
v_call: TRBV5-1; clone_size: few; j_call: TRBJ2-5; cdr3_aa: CASSLVANNEQYF
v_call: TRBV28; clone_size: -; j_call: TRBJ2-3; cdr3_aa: CASSFRGQGPDTQYF
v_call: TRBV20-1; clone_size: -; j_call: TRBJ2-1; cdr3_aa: CSASPVTSGIDEQFF
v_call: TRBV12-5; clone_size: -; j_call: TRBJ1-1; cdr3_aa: CASGPSYPNTEAFF
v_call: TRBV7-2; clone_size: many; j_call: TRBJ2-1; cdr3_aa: CASSLAGGRYNEQFF
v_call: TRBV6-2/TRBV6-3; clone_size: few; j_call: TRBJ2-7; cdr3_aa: CATHRKAYEQYF
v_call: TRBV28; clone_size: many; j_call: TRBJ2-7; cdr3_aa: CASTQGIKYEQYF
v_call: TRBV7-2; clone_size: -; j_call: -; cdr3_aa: CASSLYRWETQYF
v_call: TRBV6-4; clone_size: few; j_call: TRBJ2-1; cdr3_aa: CASSDSRAGEVRRPHEQFF
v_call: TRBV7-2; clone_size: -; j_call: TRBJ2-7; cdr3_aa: CASSLGSAVGSYEQYF
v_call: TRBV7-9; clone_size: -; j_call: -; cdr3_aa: CASSLRVGVYNEQYF
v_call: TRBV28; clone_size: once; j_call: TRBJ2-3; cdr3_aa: CASYGVPDTQYF
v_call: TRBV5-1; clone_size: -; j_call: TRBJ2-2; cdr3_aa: CASSLDPGPNTWELFF
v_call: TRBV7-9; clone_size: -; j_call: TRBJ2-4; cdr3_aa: CASSRRAGAAGAKNIQYF
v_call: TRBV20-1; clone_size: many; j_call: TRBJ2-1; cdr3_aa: CSAISGGARNEQFF
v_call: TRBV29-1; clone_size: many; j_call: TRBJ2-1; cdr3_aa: CSVIHEGSYNEQFF
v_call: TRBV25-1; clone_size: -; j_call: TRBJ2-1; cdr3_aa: CASSESVAAVQFF
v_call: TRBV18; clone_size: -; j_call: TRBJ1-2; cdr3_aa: CASSPPRRAPSISGYTF
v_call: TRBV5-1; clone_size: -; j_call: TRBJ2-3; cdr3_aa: CASSLGLGGADTQYF
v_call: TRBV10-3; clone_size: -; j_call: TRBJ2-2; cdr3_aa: CAGRSSGKNTGELFF
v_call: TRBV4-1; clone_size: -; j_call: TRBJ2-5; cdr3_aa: CASSTLGGRDQETQYF
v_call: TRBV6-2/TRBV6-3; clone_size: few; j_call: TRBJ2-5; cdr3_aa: CASSPTTETQYF
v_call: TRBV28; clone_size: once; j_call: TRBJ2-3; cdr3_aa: CASSFQQGPDTQYF
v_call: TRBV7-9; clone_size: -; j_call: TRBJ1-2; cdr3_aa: CASPHPGGYGYTF
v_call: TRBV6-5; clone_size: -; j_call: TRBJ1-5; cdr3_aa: CASRTGRNSNQPQHF
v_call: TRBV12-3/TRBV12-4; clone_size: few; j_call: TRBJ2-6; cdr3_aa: CASSSLGRSSGANVLTF
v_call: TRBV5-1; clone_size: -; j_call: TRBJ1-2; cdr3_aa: CASSLYPHGLGYTF
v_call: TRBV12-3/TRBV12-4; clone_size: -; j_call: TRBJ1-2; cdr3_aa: CASSVGVWGYTF
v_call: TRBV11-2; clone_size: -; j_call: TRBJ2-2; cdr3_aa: CAVGAGGNTGELFF
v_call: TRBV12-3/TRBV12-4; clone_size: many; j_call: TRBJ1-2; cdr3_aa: CASSPGVYGYTF
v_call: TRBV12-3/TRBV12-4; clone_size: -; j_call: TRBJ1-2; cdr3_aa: CASSVGQTNYGYTF
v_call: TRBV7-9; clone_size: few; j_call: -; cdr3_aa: CASSLGERGYEQYF
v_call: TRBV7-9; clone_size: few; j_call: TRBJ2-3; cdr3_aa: CASSSGTSRHTQYF
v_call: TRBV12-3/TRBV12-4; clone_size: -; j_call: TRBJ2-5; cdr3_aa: CASSPGTSGLRAQYF
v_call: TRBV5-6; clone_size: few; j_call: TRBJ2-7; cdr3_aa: CASSFRASFSYEQYF
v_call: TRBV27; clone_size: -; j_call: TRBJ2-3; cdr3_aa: CASSFEPSGNTQYF
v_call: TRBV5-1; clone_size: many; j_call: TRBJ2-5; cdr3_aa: CASRDRAQETQYF
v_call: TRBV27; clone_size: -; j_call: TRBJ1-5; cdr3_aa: CASSPRDRGQLYQPQHF
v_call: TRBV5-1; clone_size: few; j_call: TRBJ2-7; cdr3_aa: CASRLVGTYEQYF
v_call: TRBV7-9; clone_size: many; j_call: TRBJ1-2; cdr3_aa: CASSLAGVDYGYTF
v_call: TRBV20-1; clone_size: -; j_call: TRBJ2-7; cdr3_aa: CSAPSGRGDYEQYF
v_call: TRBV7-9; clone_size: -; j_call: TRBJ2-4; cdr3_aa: CASSLETSGGLAKNIQYF
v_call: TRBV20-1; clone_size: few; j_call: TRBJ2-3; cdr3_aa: CSVRRVGGGAADTQYF
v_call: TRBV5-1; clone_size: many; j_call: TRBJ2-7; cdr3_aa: CASSQDVYEQYF
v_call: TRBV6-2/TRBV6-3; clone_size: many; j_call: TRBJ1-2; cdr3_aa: CASSYRLWINYGYTF
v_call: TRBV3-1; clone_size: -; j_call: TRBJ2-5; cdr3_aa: CASSLPGQGGTQYF
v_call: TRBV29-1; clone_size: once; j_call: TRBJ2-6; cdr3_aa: CSTGQDSGANVLTF
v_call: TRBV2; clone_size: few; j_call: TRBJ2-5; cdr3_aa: CASSEGVRQETQYF
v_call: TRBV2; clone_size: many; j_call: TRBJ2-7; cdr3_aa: CASTSSVIAYEQYF
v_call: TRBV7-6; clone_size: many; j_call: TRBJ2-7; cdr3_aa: CASSPGGSRYEQYF
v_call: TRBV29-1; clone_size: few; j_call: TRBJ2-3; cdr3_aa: CSVVAGTDTQYF